Shown below are 21 T cell receptor beta chains from a single sample sequenced in a study of shared clonotypes between healthy human individuals. The protocol was immunoSEQ multiplex PCR, while the TCRdb copy is restricted to in-frame clones and leaves out a portion. The table has under 700,000 clones, approximately 95% seen once. Naive CD8 cells were CD45RO-negative, positively selected for CCR7, excluding terminally differentiated effector memory CD45RA+ cells. Sequencing was done on a sample of naive CD8+ T cells sorted from blood. These receptors all stem from a woman aged 25 to 45 in good health.

The rearrangement uses TRBV5-1 and TRBJ2-7, with 7 bases matching TRBD2. V lost 4 bases and J lost 4; bases outside the gene matches: 5. The CDR3 sequence is 13 residues long. Germline V gene data show CDR1 as SGHRS and CDR2 as YFSETQ. The CDR3 region has the DNA TGCGCCAGCAGCGACGACGGGGGGTACGAGCAGTACTTC. This sequence encodes CASSDDGGYEQYF.

On this clone: This sample includes further DNA sequences coding for the same CDR3. The V gene is TRBV4-2, the J gene TRBJ2-3; 10 bases agree with TRBD2. J lost 6 bases, V lost 1 base, and 7 bases had no gene match. The CDR3 sequence is 16 residues long. Per the germline V gene, CDR1 is LGHNA and CDR2 is YNFKEQ. CDR3 region: CASSQVLAGEADTQYF. The CDR3 coding sequence is TGTGCCAGCAGCCAAGTGCTAGCGGGAGAAGCTGATACGCAGTATTTT.

The chain joins TRBV12-5 to TRBJ2-1; possibly TRBD2 for D (5 bases). V gave up 1 base and J gave up 4 bases, with 8 bases separating them. Germline assignment: CDR1 LGHNT and CDR2 FRNRAP. This CDR3 region has 14 residues. CDR3 in DNA: TGTGCTAGTGGTTTGGGCGGGCCTTACAATGAGCAGTTCTTC. This codes for CASGLGGPYNEQFF.

This clone occurred a few times. The chain recombines TRBV28 with TRBJ2-7, with D unclear. V lost 7 bases, J lost 2 bases, and 12 bases lay in between. Germline CDR1 and CDR2: MDHEN and SYDVKM. The CDR3 spans 13 residues. The CDR3, as DNA: TGTGCCAGCAAGGGCCGCGACGCCTACGAGCAGTACTTC. Amino acids: CASKGRDAYEQYF.

The rearrangement uses TRBV7-8 and TRBJ2-7, with 10 bases identical to TRBD2. Trimming removed 5 bases from V and 0 bases from J; junction bases left unmatched: 10. Germline V CDR1 and CDR2: SGHVS, FQNEAQ. This CDR3 region has 17 residues. This chain's CDR3 is CASSPALAGVTSYEQYF. CDR3 sequence (DNA): TGTGCCAGCAGCCCAGCTCTAGCGGGAGTTACCTCCTACGAGCAGTACTTC. The whole variable domain, filled in from reference TRBV7-8 and TRBJ2-7, reads GAGVSQSPRYKVAKRGQDVALRCDPISGHVSLFWYQQALGQGPEFLTYFQNEAQLDKSGLPSDRFFAERPEGSVSTLKIQRTQQEDSAVYLCASSPALAGVTSYEQYFGPGTRLTVT.

The genes are TRBV28 and TRBJ1-5, with 7 bases identical to TRBD1. CDR1 and CDR2 from the germline V gene are MDHEN and SYDVKM. The trim removed 6 bases at V and 1 base at J, leaving 0 bases unmatched. This CDR3 contains 13 residues. The CDR3 sequence: CASRDRSNQPQHF. The CDR3 DNA reads TGTGCCAGCAGGGACAGGAGCAATCAGCCCCAGCATTTT.

The rearrangement links TRBV27 to TRBJ2-7; possible D gene TRBD2, 5 bases. Trimming left V 1 base short and J 5 bases short, with 12 bases between. The CDR3 is 14 amino acids. Germline-derived CDR1 and CDR2 are MNHEY and SMNVEV (reference sequence). CDR3 sequence reads: CASSLLGVLHEQYF. The CDR3 bases are TGTGCCAGCAGTTTATTGGGAGTTCTCCACGAGCAGTACTTC.

This clone has only one observation. The J gene is TRBJ2-7, the V gene TRBV5-6, with TRBD2 matching over 9 bases. CDR1 and CDR2 from the germline V gene are SGHDT and YYEEEE. The V and J ends lost 3 bases and 4 bases, in that order; junction bases with no gene match: 5. The CDR3 has 14 residues. CDR3 DNA sequence: TGTGCCAGCAGCTGGGGTGCGGGAGGGTACGAGCAGTACTTC. It yields the protein CASSWGAGGYEQYF.

The J gene is TRBJ2-3, the V gene TRBV27, with D perhaps TRBD2 (5 bases). Between the trimmed V and J ends, which lost 5 bases and 0 bases, there was a span of 24 bases. This CDR3 is 19 amino acids long. Germline CDR1 and CDR2: MNHEY and SMNVEV (reference sequence). The CDR3 DNA is TGTGCCAGCAGTCGAGGCCCCGACCCAGCGGTCTCTAGCACAGATACGCAGTATTTT. It encodes CASSRGPDPAVSSTDTQYF.

The genes are TRBV14 and TRBJ2-7, with 10 positions matching TRBD1. Germline assignment: CDR1 SGHDN and CDR2 FVKESK. The CDR3 is 14 amino acids. The ends lost 5 bases at V and 2 bases at J; junction bases unmatched: 3. CDR3 in DNA: TGTGCCAGCAGCGAAGGACAGGGGGCCTACGAGCAGTACTTC. Its protein product is CASSEGQGAYEQYF.

The V call is TRBV29-1, the J call TRBJ2-7; TRBD2 matches at 7 bases. Germline V gene data show CDR1 as SQVTM and CDR2 as ANQGSEA. V was pared by 7 bases and J by 5 bases, with 8 bases of the junction left unmatched. This CDR3 has 12 amino acids. In nucleotides, the CDR3 is TGCAGCGCGACTAGCTGGGCGGACGAGCAGTACTTC. It is translated as CSATSWADEQYF.

The chain uses TRBV7-8 and TRBJ2-1, with 7 bases matching TRBD1. Looked up from germline, CDR1 is SGHVS and CDR2 is FQNEAQ. The CDR3 length is 14 residues. V trimming: 5 bases; J trimming: 7 bases; junction bases outside the gene matches: 8. The CDR3 coding sequence is TGTGCCAGCAGCACCACGACAGGGTGGAATGAGCAGTTCTTC. It specifies CASSTTTGWNEQFF. The entire variable domain, with the rest obtained from reference TRBV7-8 and TRBJ2-1, is as follows: GAGVSQSPRYKVAKRGQDVALRCDPISGHVSLFWYQQALGQGPEFLTYFQNEAQLDKSGLPSDRFFAERPEGSVSTLKIQRTQQEDSAVYLCASSTTTGWNEQFFGPGTRLTVL.

The table lists this clone with a few counts. The chain combines TRBV7-9 with TRBJ2-7; 11 nucleotides match TRBD1. The germline V gene encodes CDR1 SEHNR and CDR2 FQNEAQ (reference sequence). Losses at the gene ends were 1 base for V and 4 bases for J; bases not matched to a gene: 6. The CDR3 consists of 16 residues. This chain's CDR3 is CASSLGKGQGDYEQYF. The CDR3 DNA follows: TGTGCCAGCAGCTTAGGGAAGGGACAGGGGGATTACGAGCAGTACTTC.

About this clone itself: Different DNA sequences within this sample yield the same CDR3. The CDR3 DNA reads TGCGCCAGCAGCTTAGGCGGAACCTACGAGCAGTACTTC. As protein: CASSLGGTYEQYF. The chain recombines TRBV5-1 with TRBJ2-7, with unresolved D. The CDR3 has 13 amino acids. V lost 2 bases and J 2 bases, leaving 8 bases between the germline ends. Germline assignment: CDR1 SGHRS and CDR2 YFSETQ.

In this sample, this clone turned up once. The chain recombines TRBV10-3 with TRBJ2-7; D might be TRBD1 or TRBD2, each matching 5 bases. The CDR3 has 11 residues. Germline loops: CDR1 ENHRY, CDR2 SYGVKD. Trimming pared 6 bases from V and 7 bases from J, leaving 10 bases between. The CDR3 region is CAIRRDGEQYF. In DNA form, the CDR3 reads TGTGCCATCAGGAGGGACGGTGAGCAGTACTTC.

A word on this clone: The sample contains more than one DNA sequence encoding this CDR3. V is TRBV28 and J is TRBJ2-7; D is uncertain. The CDR3 is made up of 11 amino acids. V shed 3 bases and J shed 3 bases, with 3 bases lying between them. The germline V gene has CDR1 MDHEN and CDR2 SYDVKM. CDR3 residues: CASSFNYEQYF. CDR3 nucleotide sequence: TGTGCCAGCAGTTTCAACTACGAGCAGTACTTC.

This clone was seen just once. This sequence joins TRBV7-9 and TRBJ2-7; the D gene could be TRBD1 or TRBD2 (5 bases each). Germline assignment: CDR1 SEHNR and CDR2 FQNEAQ (reference sequence). The germline V and J ends were trimmed by 1 base and 5 bases, with 9 bases remaining between them. The CDR3 is made up of 13 amino acids. The CDR3 here is CASSLGGEHEQYF. As DNA, the CDR3 is TGTGCCAGCAGCTTAGGAGGGGAGCACGAGCAGTACTTC.

V is TRBV28 and J is TRBJ2-4, with 12 bases fitting TRBD2. Germline CDR1 and CDR2: MDHEN and SYDVKM. This CDR3 is 14 amino acids long. The trim removed 7 bases at V and 7 bases at J, leaving 5 bases unmatched. In DNA form, the CDR3 reads TGTGCCAGCAACCCTAGCGGGAGGGGGAACATTCAGTACTTC. Protein product: CASNPSGRGNIQYF.

The chain recombines TRBV4-2 with TRBJ2-2, with TRBD2 matching 10 bases. With 0 bases clipped from V and 4 bases from J, the junction kept 11 bases outside the gene matches. This CDR3 is 19 amino acids long. Germline V gene sequence: CDR1 LGHNA, CDR2 YNFKEQ. CDR3: CASSQEGPAGGPGTGELFF. In DNA form, the CDR3 reads TGTGCCAGCAGCCAAGAAGGCCCAGCGGGAGGGCCGGGCACCGGGGAGCTGTTTTTT.

V usage is TRBV27 and J usage is TRBJ2-7, with D unclear. This CDR3 has 16 residues. Trimming left V 5 bases short and J 2 bases short, with 19 bases between. Per the germline V gene, CDR1 is MNHEY and CDR2 is SMNVEV (reference sequence). The CDR3 DNA is TGTGCCAGCAGTCCCTCATTTGCGTACAAAACCTACGAGCAGTACTTC. Protein product: CASSPSFAYKTYEQYF.

This chain links TRBV7-6 with TRBJ2-3, with a possible D match to TRBD1 (5 bases). V gave up 2 bases and J gave up 5 bases, with 8 bases separating them. Germline CDR1 SGHVS, CDR2 FNYEAQ. This CDR3 has 13 residues. Here the CDR3 reads CASSLQGLDTQYF. The CDR3, as DNA: TGTGCCAGCAGCTTACAGGGCTTAGATACGCAGTATTTT.